These 8 T cell receptor beta chains were sequenced from one sample in a study of cytomegalovirus exposure and HLA in healthy donors. Both 60 Vbeta primers and 13 Jbeta primers went into the PCR. Using immunoSEQ multiplex PCR, the repertoire was profiled, and TCRdb retains in-frame clones only, with some absent. The sample consists of about 190,000 clones, roughly four fifths of them appearing once. The source material was PBMCs. These receptors came from a woman under 40 in good health and CMV-seropositive.

The chain couples TRBV19 to TRBJ1-3, with D hard to call. The V and J ends lost 9 bases and 2 bases respectively, with 11 bases between them. Germline V gene data show CDR1 as LNHDA and CDR2 as SQIVND (reference sequence). The CDR3 runs 13 residues. CDR3 loop: CASSEGTGNTIYF. CDR3 sequence (DNA): TGTGCCAGCTCCGAGGGTACTGGAAACACCATATATTTT.

This chain joins TRBV6-1 and TRBJ2-1; 12 nucleotides match TRBD2. V was pared by 7 bases and J by 6 bases, with 7 bases of the junction left unmatched. Germline CDR1 MNHNS, CDR2 SASEGT. The CDR3 extends over 15 amino acids. The CDR3 DNA sequence: TGTGCCAGCACCTTACTAGCGGGAGGCCCCAATGAGCAGTTCTTC. Protein product: CASTLLAGGPNEQFF.

The CDR3 DNA sequence: TGTGCCAGCAGCTTGGGGCGGAACTCCTACGAGCAGTACTTC. Residues: CASSLGRNSYEQYF. This chain links TRBV5-4 with TRBJ2-7; the D is unclear. V gave up 0 bases and J gave up 0 bases, with 7 bases separating them. The CDR3 is 14 residues long. CDR1 and CDR2 (germline): SGHNT, YYREEE (reference sequence).

In this sample, this clone turned up a few times. The V call is TRBV6-4, the J call TRBJ2-3; TRBD1 might be the D (6 bases). Trimming took off 4 bases at V and 3 bases at J, with 14 bases between the two ends. The CDR3 sequence is 15 residues long. Germline CDR1 is MRHNA and CDR2 is SNTAGT. CDR3 amino acids: CASSAGEGDTDTQYF. In DNA form, the CDR3 reads TGTGCCAGCAGTGCCGGAGAGGGGGATACAGATACGCAGTATTTT.

As for this clone: Other nucleotide sequences from this sample produce the same CDR3. The V and J genes are TRBV18 and TRBJ2-2; perhaps TRBD1 as D (6 bases). The ends were cut back, 1 base at V and 0 bases at J, with 6 bases in the middle. Germline V gene sequence: CDR1 KGHSH, CDR2 LQKENI. This CDR3 contains 15 residues. This chain's CDR3 is CASSPQGANTGELFF. CDR3 nucleotides: TGTGCCAGCTCACCACAGGGGGCGAACACCGGGGAGCTGTTTTTT.

Of note for this clone: Other DNA variants within this sample encode the same CDR3. The rearrangement links TRBV11-2 to TRBJ2-7; 8 nucleotides align to TRBD1. With V trimmed by 9 bases and J by 6 bases, 10 bases remained unmatched. The CDR3 contains 13 residues. CDR1 SGHAT and CDR2 FQNNGV come from the germline V gene. Written as DNA, the CDR3 is TGTGCCAGTAGCCCAGACAGGGGTCGCGAGCAGTACTTC. Residues: CASSPDRGREQYF.

This clone was seen only a few times. Distinct nucleotide sequences in the sample also encode this CDR3. The chain links TRBV27 to TRBJ2-7; TRBD2 is a possible D gene (6 bases). Looked up from germline, CDR1 is MNHEY and CDR2 is SMNVEV (reference sequence). V was pared by 4 bases and J by 4 bases, with 11 bases between. This CDR3 region has 13 residues. The DNA for the CDR3 is TGTGCCAGCAGTTCCGGGGGAACGTACGAGCAGTACTTC. This gives the protein CASSSGGTYEQYF.

The rearrangement links TRBV11-2 to TRBJ2-1; the match to TRBD2 covers 10 bases. Germline V CDR1 and CDR2: SGHAT, FQNNGV. CDR3 length: 16 residues. Losses at the gene ends were 1 base for V and 1 base for J; bases not matched to a gene: 1. The CDR3 spells CASSLVAGGSYNEQFF. The DNA of the CDR3 is TGTGCCAGCAGCTTAGTAGCGGGAGGATCCTACAATGAGCAGTTCTTC. Full variable domain (remainder filled in from reference TRBV11-2 and TRBJ2-1): EAGVAQSPRYKIIEKRQSVAFWCNPISGHATLYWYQQILGQGPKLLIQFQNNGVVDDSQLPKDRFSAERLKGVDSTLKIQPAKLEDSAVYLCASSLVAGGSYNEQFFGPGTRLTVL.